A single T cell receptor beta chain is shown here with its context. Sequencing used immunoSEQ multiplex PCR; TCRdb keeps in-frame clones, though not all of them. The table includes under 300,000 clones, 75% to 90% detected once. The CDR3 totals 14 residues. J was trimmed by 5 bases and V by 7 bases; bases with no gene match: 6. Germline CDR1 and CDR2: MNHNY and SVGAGI (reference sequence). This entry belongs to a study of blood T cell repertoires in COVID-19. Followed over time, Seattle patients had been enrolled while infection was active. Sequenced material: peripheral blood. This sequence was found in a woman aged 70 to 79 with COVID-19, enrolled during active disease. The chain has TRBV6-6 and TRBJ2-2, with TRBD2 matching over 8 bases. The CDR3, as DNA: TGTGCCAGCATCGCGGGGGGAGGGACCGGGGAGCTGTTTTTT. This sequence encodes CASIAGGGTGELFF.